The sequence of this T cell receptor beta chain was determined in a study of metastatic and nonmetastatic thyroid tumors. This clone was detected ten times or more. Its specificity is unknown. Findings of the study overall: Malignant thyroid tumors reportedly exceeded benign nodules significantly in TCR beta diversity, with the difference appearing in blood and tumor.

No treatment of any kind had been given to any patient before thyroid surgery. TCRdb re-processed the PCR reads through MiXCR. The sample records under 60,000 clones, approximately 20% being singletons. CDR3 size: 15 residues. CDR1 is MNHEY and CDR2 is SMNVEV in the germline V gene (reference sequence). After removal of 2 bases from V and 1 base from J, the junction contained 2 bases not matched to a gene. The sample comprised blood. The V and J genes are TRBV27 and TRBJ1-2; TRBD1 aligns across 9 bases. This receptor was taken from a male donor with papillary thyroid cancer or a benign thyroid nodule (not recorded which). Some clones in this sample may be carry-over from other donors' samples. The CDR3, as DNA: TGTGCCAGCAGTTTAACAGGGGGCGTTAACTATGGCTACACCTTC. It encodes CASSLTGGVNYGYTF.